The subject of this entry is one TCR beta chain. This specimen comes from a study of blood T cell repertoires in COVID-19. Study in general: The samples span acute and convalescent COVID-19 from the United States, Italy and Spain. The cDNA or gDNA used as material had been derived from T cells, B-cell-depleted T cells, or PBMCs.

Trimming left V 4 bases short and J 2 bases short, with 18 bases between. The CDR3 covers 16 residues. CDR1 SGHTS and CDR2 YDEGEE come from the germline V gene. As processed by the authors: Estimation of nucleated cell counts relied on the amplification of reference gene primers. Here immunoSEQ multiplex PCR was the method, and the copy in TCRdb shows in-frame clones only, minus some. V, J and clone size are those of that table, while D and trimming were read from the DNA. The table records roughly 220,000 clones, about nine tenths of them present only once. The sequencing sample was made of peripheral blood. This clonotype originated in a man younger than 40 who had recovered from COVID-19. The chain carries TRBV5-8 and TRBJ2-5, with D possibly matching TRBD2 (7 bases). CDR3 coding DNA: TGTGCCAGCAGCCCCGGTGGGGGGGCAGGTCAAGAGACCCAGTACTTC. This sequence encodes CASSPGGGAGQETQYF.